This record looks at one TCR beta chain sequence and its context. What this receptor recognizes is not known. Base qualities are missing; no much larger clone stands one base away. The data belong to a study of technical replicates of blood from a few donors (dated by TCRdb to 2016 to 2017). From V the trimming removes 5 bases and from J it removes 5 bases, while the gene matches leave 9 bases of the junction unaccounted for. CDR1 and CDR2 are drawn from the germline V gene: MDHEN, SYDVKM. From the cysteine through the phenylalanine, the CDR3 covers 18 amino acids. The CDR3 DNA has 54 bases and is translated from base 1. Receptors were amplified or captured by the immunoSEQ multiplex PCR assay. TCRdb carries this immuneACCESS record with in-frame sequences only. Its versions omit some clonotypes, under half of them owing to an unresolved V gene in the studies checked, with the rest unexplained. The sample table contains approximately 100,000 clones; only one count was recorded for approximately 94% of them. Over 0.2% of the sample is in the top ten clones.

Sequences were obtained from T cells isolated from PBMCs. The sequence derives from a human donor in good health. This receptor chain uses TRBV28 and TRBJ2-2; TRBD2 fits 15 bases in the junction. The DNA sequence is as follows: TGTGCCAGCAGTACCCCGGGACTAGCGGGAGGTCGTACCGGGGAGCTGTTTTTT. Translated, this is CASSTPGLAGGRTGELFF.